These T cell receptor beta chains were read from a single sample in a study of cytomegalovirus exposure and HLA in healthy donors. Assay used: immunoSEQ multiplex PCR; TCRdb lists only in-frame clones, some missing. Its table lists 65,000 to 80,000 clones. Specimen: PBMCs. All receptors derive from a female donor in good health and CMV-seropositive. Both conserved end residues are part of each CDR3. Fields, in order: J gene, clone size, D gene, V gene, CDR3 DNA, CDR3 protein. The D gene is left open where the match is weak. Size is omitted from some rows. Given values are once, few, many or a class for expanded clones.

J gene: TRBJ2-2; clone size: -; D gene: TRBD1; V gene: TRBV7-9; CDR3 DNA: TGTGCCAGCAGCGTGGGACAGCAGGTTACCGGGGAGCTGTTTTTT; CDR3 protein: CASSVGQQVTGELFF
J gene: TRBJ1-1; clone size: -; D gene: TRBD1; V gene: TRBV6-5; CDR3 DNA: TGTGCCAGCAGTTTTACAGGGGCTGAAGCTTTCTTT; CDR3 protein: CASSFTGAEAFF
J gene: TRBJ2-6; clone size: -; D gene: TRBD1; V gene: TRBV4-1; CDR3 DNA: TGCGCCAGCAGCCAAGATTTTCCGGGACAGGGCTTCTCTGGGGCCAACGTCCTGACTTTC; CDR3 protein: CASSQDFPGQGFSGANVLTF
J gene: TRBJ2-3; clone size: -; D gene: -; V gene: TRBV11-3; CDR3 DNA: TGTGCCAGCAGCTTCCACACAGATACGCAGTATTTT; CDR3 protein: CASSFHTDTQYF
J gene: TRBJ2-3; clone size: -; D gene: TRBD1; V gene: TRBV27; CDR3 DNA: TGTGCCAGCAGTTCCCAGGGGGAGCGGACAGATACGCAGTATTTT; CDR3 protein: CASSSQGERTDTQYF
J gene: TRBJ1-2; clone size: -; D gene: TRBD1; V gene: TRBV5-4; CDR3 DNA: TGTGCCAGCAGCCCCGGGGGGACAGGGCACTATGGCTACACCTTC; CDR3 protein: CASSPGGTGHYGYTF
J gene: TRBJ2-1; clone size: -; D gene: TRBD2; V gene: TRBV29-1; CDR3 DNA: TGCAGCGCCCGGGGGGAAGCGGGTCCCTACAATGAGCAGTTCTTC; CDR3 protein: CSARGEAGPYNEQFF
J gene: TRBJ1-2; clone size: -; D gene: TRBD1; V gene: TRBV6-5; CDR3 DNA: TGTGCCAGCAGTTCACAAACAGGGGGGAGCTATGGCTACACCTTC; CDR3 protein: CASSSQTGGSYGYTF
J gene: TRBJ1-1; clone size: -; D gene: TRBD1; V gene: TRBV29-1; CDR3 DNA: TGCAGCGTTGGAGGGGGCGCAGGGAACACTGAAGCTTTCTTT; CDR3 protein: CSVGGGAGNTEAFF
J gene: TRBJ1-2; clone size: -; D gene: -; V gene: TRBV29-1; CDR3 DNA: TGCAGCGTTGGGGGCCTCTATGGCTACACCTTC; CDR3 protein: CSVGGLYGYTF
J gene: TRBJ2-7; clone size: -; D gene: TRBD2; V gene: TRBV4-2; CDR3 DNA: TGTGCCAGCAGCGATCTATCCGGGACTACTTACGAGCAGTACTTC; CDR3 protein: CASSDLSGTTYEQYF
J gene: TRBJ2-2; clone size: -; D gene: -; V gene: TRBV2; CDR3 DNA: TGTGCCAGCAGTGGGGGCAGGGCTGGTTCCGGGGAGCTGTTTTTT; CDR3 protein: CASSGGRAGSGELFF
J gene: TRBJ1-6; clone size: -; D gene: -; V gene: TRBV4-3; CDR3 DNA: TGCGCCAGCAGCTTGGGCGCTTCACCCCTCCACTTT; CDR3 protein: CASSLGASPLHF
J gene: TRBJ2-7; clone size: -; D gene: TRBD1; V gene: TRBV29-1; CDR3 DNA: TGCAGCGTCGTCGGACAGGGGGTTGGAGAGCAGTACTTC; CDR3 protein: CSVVGQGVGEQYF
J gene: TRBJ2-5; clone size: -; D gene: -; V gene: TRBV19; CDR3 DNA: TGTGCCAGTAGTATAGACGGGGGGCAGACCCAGTACTTC; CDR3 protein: CASSIDGGQTQYF
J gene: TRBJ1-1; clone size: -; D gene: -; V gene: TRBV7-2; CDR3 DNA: TGTGCCAGCAGCTCCCTCGTAGGGACTACTGAAGCTTTCTTT; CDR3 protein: CASSSLVGTTEAFF
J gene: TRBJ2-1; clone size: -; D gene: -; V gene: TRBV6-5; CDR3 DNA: TGTGCCAGCCACGGATGGACTTCTCCCTACAATGAGCAGTTCTTC; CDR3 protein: CASHGWTSPYNEQFF
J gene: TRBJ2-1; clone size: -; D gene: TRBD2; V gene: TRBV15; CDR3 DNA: TGTGCCACTCGAATAGCGGGAGGATTCTACAATGAGCAGTTCTTC; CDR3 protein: CATRIAGGFYNEQFF
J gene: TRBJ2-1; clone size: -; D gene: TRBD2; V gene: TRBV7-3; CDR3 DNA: TGTGCCAGCAGCTTTACCGGGACTAGCGGGAATGAGCAGTTCTTC; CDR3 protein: CASSFTGTSGNEQFF
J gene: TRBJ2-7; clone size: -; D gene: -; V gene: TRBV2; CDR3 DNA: TGTGCCAGCATCCCAGGGATCTCCTACGAGCAGTACTTC; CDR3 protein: CASIPGISYEQYF
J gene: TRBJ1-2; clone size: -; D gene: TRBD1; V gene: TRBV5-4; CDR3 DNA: TGTGCCAGCAGCTTAAACCGGGACAGTAGATATTTGAGTGGCTACACCTTC; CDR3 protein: CASSLNRDSRYLSGYTF
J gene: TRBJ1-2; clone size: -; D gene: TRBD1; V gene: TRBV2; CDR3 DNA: TGTGCCAGCAGAGCTACAGGGGGCTGGAACTATGGCTACACCTTC; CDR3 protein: CASRATGGWNYGYTF
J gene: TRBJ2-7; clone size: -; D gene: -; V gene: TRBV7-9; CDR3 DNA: TGTGCCAGCAGCAGGACAGCTTACGAGCAGTACTTC; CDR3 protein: CASSRTAYEQYF
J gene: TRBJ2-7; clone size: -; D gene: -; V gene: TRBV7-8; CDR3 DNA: TGTGCCAGCAGCCCACGACCGACACTTAGGCCCTACGAGCAGTACTTC; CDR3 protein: CASSPRPTLRPYEQYF
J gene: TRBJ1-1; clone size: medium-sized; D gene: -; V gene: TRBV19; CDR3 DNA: TGTGCCAGTAGTATTTCAGGGTTTAACACTGAAGCTTTCTTT; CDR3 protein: CASSISGFNTEAFF
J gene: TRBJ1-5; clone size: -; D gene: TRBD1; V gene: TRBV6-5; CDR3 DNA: TGTGCCAGCAGAAGGGACAGGTCGGGGCCCCAGCATTTT; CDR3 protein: CASRRDRSGPQHF
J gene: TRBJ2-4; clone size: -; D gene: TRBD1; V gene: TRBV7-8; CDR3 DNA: TGTGCCAGCAGCGTAAGAGGACAGGGAAACATTCAGTACTTC; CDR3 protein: CASSVRGQGNIQYF
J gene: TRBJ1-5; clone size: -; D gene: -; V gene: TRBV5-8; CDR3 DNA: TGTGCCAGCAGCTTGGACAGTTATCAGCCCCAGCATTTT; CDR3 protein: CASSLDSYQPQHF
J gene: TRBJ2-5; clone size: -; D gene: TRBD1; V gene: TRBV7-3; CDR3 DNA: TGTGCCAGCAGCCCGTCGGGACAGACGTACCAAGAGACCCAGTACTTC; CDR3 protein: CASSPSGQTYQETQYF
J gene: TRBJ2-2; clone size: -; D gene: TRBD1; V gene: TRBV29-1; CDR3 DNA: TGCAGCGTTGCCGAGACAGGGGTTACCGGGGAGCTGTTTTTT; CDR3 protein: CSVAETGVTGELFF
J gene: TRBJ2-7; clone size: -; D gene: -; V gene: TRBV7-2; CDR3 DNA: TGTGCCAGCCGTCGAGGGGGGGGAATATACGAGCAGTACTTC; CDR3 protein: CASRRGGGIYEQYF
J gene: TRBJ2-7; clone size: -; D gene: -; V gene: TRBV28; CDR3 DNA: TGTGCCAGCAGTTTAGGCACGGGTTTCTCCTACGAGCAGTACTTC; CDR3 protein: CASSLGTGFSYEQYF
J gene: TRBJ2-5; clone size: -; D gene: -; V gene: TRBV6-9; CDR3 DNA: TGTGCCAGCAGTTATCGTACTAGAAGGCAGACCCAGTACTTC; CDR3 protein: CASSYRTRRQTQYF
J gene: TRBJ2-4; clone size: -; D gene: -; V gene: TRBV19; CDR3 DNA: TGTGCCAGTAGGGCTAACAGCATTCAGTACTTC; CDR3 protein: CASRANSIQYF
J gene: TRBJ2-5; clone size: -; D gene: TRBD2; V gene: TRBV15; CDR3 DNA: TGTGCCACCAGCAGAGAAGCGGGAGGGCCAGAGACCCAGTACTTC; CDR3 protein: CATSREAGGPETQYF
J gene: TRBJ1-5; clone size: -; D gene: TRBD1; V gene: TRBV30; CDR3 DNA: TGTGCCTGGTGGGACAGGGGGTATCAGCCCCAGCATTTT; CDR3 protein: CAWWDRGYQPQHF
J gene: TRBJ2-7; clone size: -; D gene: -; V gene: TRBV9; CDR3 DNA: TGTGCCAGCAGCGTCTGGGACATGGGGGACGAGCAGTACTTC; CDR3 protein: CASSVWDMGDEQYF
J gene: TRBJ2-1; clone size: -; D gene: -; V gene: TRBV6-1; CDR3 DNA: TGTGCCAGCAGTGAATCCAAAGCGGGTGAGCAGTTCTTC; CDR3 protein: CASSESKAGEQFF
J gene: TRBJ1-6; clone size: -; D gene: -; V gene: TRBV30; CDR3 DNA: TGTGCCTGGAGCGGACAGTTGGGTAATTCACCCCTCCACTTT; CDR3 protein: CAWSGQLGNSPLHF
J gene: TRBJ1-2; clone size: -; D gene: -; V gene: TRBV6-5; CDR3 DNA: TGTGCCAGCAGATCCATCTATGGCTACACCTTC; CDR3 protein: CASRSIYGYTF
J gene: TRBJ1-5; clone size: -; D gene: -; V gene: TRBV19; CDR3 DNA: TGTGCCAGTAGTATCGGCAGGGATGATCAGCCCCAGCATTTT; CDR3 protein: CASSIGRDDQPQHF
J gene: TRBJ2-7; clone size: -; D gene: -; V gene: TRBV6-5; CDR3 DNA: TGTGCCAGCAGTTACTCCGTAATGGGGGGCTACGAGCAGTACTTC; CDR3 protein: CASSYSVMGGYEQYF
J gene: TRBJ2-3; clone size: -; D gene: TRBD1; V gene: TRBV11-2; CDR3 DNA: TGTGCCAGCAGCTCAGGACAGGGTAACACAGATACGCAGTATTTT; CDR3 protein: CASSSGQGNTDTQYF
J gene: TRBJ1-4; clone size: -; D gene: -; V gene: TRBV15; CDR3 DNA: TGTGCCACCAGCAGCGGAGCAACTAATGAAAAACTGTTTTTT; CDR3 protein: CATSSGATNEKLFF
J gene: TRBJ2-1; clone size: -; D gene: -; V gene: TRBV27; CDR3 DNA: TGTGCCAGCAGTTTATCCCGTGTGAATGAGCAGTTCTTC; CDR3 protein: CASSLSRVNEQFF
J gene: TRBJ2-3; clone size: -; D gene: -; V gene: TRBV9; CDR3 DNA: TGTGCCAGCAGCGTAGTAGCGGCTAGCACAGATACGCAGTATTTT; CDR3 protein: CASSVVAASTDTQYF
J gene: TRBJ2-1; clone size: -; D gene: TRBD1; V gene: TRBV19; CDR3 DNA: TGTGCCAGTAGTATAACAGGGGGAAATGAGCAGTTCTTC; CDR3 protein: CASSITGGNEQFF
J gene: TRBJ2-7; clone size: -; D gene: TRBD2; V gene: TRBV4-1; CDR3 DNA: TGCGCCAGCAGCCAAGAGGGGACTAGCGGCTACGAGCAGTACTTC; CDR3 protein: CASSQEGTSGYEQYF